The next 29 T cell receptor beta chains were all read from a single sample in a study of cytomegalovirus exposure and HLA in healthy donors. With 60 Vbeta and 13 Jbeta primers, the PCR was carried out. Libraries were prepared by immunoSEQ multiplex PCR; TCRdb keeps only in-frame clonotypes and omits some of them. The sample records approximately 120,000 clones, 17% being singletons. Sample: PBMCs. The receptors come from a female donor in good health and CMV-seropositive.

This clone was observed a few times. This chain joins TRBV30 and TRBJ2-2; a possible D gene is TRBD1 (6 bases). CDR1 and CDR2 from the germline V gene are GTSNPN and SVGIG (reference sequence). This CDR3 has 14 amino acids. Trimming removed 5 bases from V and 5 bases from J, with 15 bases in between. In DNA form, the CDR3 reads TGTGCCTGGGCCACAGGGTACCGGACCGGGGAGCTGTTTTTT. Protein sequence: CAWATGYRTGELFF. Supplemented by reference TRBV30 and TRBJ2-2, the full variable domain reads SQTIHQWPATLVQPVGSPLSLECTVEGTSNPNLYWYRQAAGRGLQLLFYSVGIGQISSEVPQNLSASRPQDRQFILSSKKLLLSDSGFYLCAWATGYRTGELFFGEGSRLTVL.

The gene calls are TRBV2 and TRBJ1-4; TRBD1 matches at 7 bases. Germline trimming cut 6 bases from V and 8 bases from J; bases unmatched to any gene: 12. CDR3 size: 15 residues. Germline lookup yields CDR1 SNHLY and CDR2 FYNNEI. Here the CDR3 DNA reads TGTGCCAGCAGACCTACTACAGGGGTAGGGGAAAAACTGTTTTTT. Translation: CASRPTTGVGEKLFF. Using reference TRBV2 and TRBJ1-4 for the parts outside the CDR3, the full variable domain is EPEVTQTPSHQVTQMGQEVILRCVPISNHLYFYWYRQILGQKVEFLVSFYNNEISEKSEIFDDQFSVERPDGSNFTLKIRSTKLEDSAMYFCASRPTTGVGEKLFFGSGTQLSVL.

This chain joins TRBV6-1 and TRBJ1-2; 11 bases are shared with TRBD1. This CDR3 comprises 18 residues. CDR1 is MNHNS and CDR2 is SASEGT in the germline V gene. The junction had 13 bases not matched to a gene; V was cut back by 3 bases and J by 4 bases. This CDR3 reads CASSEPAGQGVFRYGYTF. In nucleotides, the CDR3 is TGTGCCAGCAGTGAGCCCGCGGGACAGGGGGTTTTTCGCTATGGCTACACCTTC.

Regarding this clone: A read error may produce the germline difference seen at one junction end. The CDR3 spells CASSYGTRSNQQYF. The DNA for the CDR3 is TGTGCTAGCAGCTACGGGACACGCTCGAACCAGCAGTACTTC. This chain uses TRBV7-7 with TRBJ2-7; D possibly corresponds to TRBD1 (6 bases). Germline V gene lookup returns CDR1 SSHAT and CDR2 FNYEAQ (reference sequence). CDR3 length: 14 residues.

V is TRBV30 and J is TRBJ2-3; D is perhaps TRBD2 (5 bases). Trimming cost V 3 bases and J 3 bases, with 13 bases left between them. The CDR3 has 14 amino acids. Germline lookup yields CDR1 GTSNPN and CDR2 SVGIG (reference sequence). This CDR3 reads CAWRSGLATDTQYF. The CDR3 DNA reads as TGTGCCTGGAGATCCGGGCTAGCTACAGATACGCAGTATTTT.

The CDR3 spells CAWSPQGATNEKLFF. CDR3 DNA: TGTGCCTGGAGTCCACAGGGCGCAACTAATGAAAAACTGTTTTTT. This chain connects TRBV30 to TRBJ1-4; a weak D match, TRBD1 (6 bases). CDR3 length equals 15 residues. Germline V lookup: CDR1 GTSNPN, CDR2 SVGIG (reference sequence). Trimming took off 2 bases at V and 0 bases at J, with 10 bases between the two ends.

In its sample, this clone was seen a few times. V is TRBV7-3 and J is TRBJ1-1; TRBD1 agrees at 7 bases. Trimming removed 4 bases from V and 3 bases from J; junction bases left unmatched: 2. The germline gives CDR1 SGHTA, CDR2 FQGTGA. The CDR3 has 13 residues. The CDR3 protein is CASSYDRDTEAFF. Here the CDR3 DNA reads TGTGCCAGCAGCTATGACAGGGACACTGAAGCTTTCTTT.

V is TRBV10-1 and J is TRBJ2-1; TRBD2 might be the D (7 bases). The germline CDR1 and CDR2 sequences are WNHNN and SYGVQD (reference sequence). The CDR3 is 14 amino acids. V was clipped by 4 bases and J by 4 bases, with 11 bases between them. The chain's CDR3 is CASSVRGAYNEQFF. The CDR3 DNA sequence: TGCGCCAGCAGTGTACGGGGGGCATACAATGAGCAGTTCTTC.

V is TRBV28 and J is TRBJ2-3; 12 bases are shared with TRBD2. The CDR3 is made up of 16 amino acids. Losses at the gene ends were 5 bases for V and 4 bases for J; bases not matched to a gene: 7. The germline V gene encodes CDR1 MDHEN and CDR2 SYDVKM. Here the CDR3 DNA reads TGTGCCAGCAGTCTTACTAGCGGGGGGTTATCAGATACGCAGTATTTT. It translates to CASSLTSGGLSDTQYF.

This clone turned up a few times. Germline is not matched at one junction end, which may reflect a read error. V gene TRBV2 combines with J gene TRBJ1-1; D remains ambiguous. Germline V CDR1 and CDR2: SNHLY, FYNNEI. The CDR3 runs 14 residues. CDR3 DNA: TGTGCCAGCAGCCAGTCCGTCACCGTCTTACTATCGGTGTTT. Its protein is CASSQSVTVLLSVF.

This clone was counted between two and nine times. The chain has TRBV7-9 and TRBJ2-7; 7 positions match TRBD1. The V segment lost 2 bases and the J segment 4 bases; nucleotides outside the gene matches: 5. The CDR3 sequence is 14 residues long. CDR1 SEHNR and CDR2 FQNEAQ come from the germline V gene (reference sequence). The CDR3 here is CASSLLQGRYEQYF. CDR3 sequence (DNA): TGTGCCAGCAGCTTACTACAGGGGCGTTACGAGCAGTACTTC.

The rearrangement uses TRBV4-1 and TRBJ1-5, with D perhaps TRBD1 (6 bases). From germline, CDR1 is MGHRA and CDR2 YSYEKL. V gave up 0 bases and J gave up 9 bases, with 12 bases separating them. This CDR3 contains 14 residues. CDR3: CASSQETQGRPQHF. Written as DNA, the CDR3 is TGCGCCAGCAGCCAAGAAACTCAGGGGAGGCCCCAGCATTTT.

The chain's CDR3 is CATSRDRVKRGLNTEAFF. CDR3 nucleotide sequence: TGTGCCACCAGCCGGGACAGGGTAAAAAGGGGACTAAACACTGAAGCTTTCTTT. The chain carries TRBV15 and TRBJ1-1; TRBD1 agrees at 9 bases. V trimming: 5 bases; J trimming: 2 bases; junction bases outside the gene matches: 15. This CDR3 spans 18 amino acids. Looked up from germline, CDR1 is LNHNV and CDR2 is YYDKDF (reference sequence).

CDR3 protein: CASSLGTGNTEAFF. The CDR3 bases are TGTGCCAGCAGCTTGGGGACAGGAAACACTGAAGCTTTCTTT. This sequence joins TRBV5-6 and TRBJ1-1; 7 bases align to TRBD1. The germline V gene encodes CDR1 SGHDT and CDR2 YYEEEE. CDR3 length: 14 amino acids. With 0 bases clipped from V and 2 bases from J, the junction kept 1 base outside the gene matches.

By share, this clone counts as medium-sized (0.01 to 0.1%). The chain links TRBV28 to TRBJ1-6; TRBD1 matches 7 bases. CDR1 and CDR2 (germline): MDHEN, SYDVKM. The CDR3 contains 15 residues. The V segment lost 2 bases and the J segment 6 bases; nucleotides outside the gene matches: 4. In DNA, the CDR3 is TGTGCCAGCAGTTTAGGGGGACAGTTTAATTCACCCCTCCACTTT. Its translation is CASSLGGQFNSPLHF.

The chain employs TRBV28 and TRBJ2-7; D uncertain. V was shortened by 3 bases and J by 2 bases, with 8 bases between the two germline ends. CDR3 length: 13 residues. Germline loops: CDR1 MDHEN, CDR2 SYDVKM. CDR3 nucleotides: TGTGCCAGCAGTTTCTTGAGGCCCTACGAGCAGTACTTC. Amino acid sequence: CASSFLRPYEQYF. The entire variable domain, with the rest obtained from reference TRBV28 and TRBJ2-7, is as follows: DVKVTQSSRYLVKRTGEKVFLECVQDMDHENMFWYRQDPGLGLRLIYFSYDVKMKEKGDIPEGYSVSREKKERFSLILESASTNQTSMYLCASSFLRPYEQYFGPGTRLTVT.

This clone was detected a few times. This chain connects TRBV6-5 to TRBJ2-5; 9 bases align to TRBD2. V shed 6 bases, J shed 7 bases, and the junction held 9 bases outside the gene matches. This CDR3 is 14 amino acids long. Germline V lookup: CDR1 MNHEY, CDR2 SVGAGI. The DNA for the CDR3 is TGTGCCAGCAGAAGACTAGCGGAAGCTGGGACCCAGTACTTC. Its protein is CASRRLAEAGTQYF.

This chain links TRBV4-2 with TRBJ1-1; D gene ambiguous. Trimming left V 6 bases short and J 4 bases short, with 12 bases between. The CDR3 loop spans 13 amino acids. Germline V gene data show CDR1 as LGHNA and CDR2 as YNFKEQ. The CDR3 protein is CASSPRVPTEAFF. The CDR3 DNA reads TGTGCCAGCAGTCCGAGGGTCCCCACTGAAGCTTTCTTT.

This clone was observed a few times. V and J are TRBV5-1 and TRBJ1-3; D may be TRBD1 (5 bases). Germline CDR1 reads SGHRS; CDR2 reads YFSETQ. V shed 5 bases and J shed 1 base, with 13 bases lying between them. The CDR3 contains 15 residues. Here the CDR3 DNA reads TGCGCCAGCAGTCGCTTGGGGGGGTCTGGAAACACCATATATTTT. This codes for CASSRLGGSGNTIYF.

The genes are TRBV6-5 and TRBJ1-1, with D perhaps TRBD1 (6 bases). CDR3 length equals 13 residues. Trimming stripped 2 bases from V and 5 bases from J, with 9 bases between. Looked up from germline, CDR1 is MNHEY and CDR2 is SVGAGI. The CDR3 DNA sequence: TGTGCCAGCAGTTACGGACAGAATACTGAAGCTTTCTTT. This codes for CASSYGQNTEAFF.

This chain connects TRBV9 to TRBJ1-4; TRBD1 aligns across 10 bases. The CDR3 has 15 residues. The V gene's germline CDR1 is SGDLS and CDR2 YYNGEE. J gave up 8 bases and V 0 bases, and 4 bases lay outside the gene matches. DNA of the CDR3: TGTGCCAGCAGCGTAGCCGGGACAGGGGAGGAAAAACTGTTTTTT. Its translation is CASSVAGTGEEKLFF.

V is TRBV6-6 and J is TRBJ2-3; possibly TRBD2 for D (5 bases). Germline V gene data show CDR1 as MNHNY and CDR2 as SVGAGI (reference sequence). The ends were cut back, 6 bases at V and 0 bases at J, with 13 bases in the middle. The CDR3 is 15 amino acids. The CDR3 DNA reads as TGTGCCAGCAGCACGCGCGAGGGCAGCACAGATACGCAGTATTTT. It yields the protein CASSTREGSTDTQYF.

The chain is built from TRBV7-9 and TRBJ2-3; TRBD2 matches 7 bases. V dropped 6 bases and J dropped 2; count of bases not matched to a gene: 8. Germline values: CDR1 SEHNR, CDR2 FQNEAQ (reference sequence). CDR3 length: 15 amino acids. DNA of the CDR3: TGTGCCAGCAGTTGGGACTACCCCTACACAGATACGCAGTATTTT. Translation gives CASSWDYPYTDTQYF.

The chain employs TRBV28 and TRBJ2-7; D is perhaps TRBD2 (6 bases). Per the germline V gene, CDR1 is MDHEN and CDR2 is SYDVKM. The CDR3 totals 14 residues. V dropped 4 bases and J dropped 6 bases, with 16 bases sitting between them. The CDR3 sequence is CASSSPRLVGEQYF. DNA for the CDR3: TGTGCCAGCAGTTCCCCCCGACTAGTTGGCGAGCAGTACTTC.

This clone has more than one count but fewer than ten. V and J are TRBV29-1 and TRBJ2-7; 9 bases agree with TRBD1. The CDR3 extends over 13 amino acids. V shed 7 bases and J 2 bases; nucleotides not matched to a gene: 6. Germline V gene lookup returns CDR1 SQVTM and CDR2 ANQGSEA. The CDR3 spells CSARDRDPYEQYF. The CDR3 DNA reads TGCAGCGCCCGGGACAGGGACCCCTACGAGCAGTACTTC.

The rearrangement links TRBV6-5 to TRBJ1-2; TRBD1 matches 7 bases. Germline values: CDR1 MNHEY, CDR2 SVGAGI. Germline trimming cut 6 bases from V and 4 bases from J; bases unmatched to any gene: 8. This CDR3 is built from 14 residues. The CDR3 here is CASSPTGWGYGYTF. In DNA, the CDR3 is TGTGCCAGCAGCCCGACAGGGTGGGGCTATGGCTACACCTTC.

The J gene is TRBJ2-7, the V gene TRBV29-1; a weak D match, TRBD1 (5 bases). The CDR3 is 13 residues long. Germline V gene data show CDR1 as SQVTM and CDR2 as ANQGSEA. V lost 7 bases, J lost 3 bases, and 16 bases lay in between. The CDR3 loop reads CSAVLAGRYEQYF. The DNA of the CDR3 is TGCAGCGCCGTTCTCGCAGGGCGCTACGAGCAGTACTTC.

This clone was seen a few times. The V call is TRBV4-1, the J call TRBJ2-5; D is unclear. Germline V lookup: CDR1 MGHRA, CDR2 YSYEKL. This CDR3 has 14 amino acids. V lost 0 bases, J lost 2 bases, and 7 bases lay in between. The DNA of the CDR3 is TGCGCCAGCAGCCAAGATCCTAGTCAAGAGACCCAGTACTTC. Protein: CASSQDPSQETQYF.

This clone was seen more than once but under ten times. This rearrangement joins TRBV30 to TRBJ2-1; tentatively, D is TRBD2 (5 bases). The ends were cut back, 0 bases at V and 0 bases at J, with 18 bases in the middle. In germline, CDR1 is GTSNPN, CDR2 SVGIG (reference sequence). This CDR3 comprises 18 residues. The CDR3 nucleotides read TGTGCCTGGAGTGTCCGAGGGTCTCCCACCAACTCCTACAATGAGCAGTTCTTC. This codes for CAWSVRGSPTNSYNEQFF. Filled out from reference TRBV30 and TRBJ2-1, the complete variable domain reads SQTIHQWPATLVQPVGSPLSLECTVEGTSNPNLYWYRQAAGRGLQLLFYSVGIGQISSEVPQNLSASRPQDRQFILSSKKLLLSDSGFYLCAWSVRGSPTNSYNEQFFGPGTRLTVL.